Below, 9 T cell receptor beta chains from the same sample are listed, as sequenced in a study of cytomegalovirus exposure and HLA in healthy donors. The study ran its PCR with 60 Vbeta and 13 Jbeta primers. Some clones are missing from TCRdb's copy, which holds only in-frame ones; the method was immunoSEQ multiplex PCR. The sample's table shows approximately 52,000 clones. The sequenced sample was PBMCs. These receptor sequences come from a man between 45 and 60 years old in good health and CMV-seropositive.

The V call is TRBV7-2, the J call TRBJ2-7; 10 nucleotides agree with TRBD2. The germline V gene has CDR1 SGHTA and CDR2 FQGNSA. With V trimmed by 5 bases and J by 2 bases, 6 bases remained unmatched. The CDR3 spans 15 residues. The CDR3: CASSLRTSGTYEQYF. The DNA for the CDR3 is TGTGCCAGCAGCCTCAGGACTAGCGGCACCTACGAGCAGTACTTC.

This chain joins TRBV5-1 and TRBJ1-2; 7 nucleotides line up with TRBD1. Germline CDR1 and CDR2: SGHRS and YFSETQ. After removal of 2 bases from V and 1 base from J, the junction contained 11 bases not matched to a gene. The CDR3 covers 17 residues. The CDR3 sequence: CASSFDPGTELNYGYTF. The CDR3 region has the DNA TGCGCCAGCAGCTTTGACCCTGGGACAGAGCTTAACTATGGCTACACCTTC.

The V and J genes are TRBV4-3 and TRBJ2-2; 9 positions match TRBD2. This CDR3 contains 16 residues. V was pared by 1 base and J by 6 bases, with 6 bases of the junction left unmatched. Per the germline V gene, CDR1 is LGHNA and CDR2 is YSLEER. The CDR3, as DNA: TGCGCCAGCAGCCAAGCGACTAGCGGCTGGCCCGGGGAGCTGTTTTTT. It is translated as CASSQATSGWPGELFF.

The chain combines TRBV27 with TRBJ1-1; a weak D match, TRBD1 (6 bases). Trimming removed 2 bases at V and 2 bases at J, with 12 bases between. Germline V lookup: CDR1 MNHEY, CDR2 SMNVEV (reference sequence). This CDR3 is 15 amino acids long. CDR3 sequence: CASSLRPGTNTEAFF. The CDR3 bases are TGTGCCAGCAGTTTAAGGCCGGGGACAAACACTGAAGCTTTCTTT.

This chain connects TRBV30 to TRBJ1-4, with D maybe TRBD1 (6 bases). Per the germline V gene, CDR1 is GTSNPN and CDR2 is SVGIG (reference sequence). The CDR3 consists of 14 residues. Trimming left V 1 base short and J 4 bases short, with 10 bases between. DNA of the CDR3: TGTGCCTGGAGTGAGCAGGGGTTTAATGAAAAACTGTTTTTT. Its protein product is CAWSEQGFNEKLFF. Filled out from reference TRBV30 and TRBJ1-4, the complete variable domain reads SQTIHQWPATLVQPVGSPLSLECTVEGTSNPNLYWYRQAAGRGLQLLFYSVGIGQISSEVPQNLSASRPQDRQFILSSKKLLLSDSGFYLCAWSEQGFNEKLFFGSGTQLSVL.

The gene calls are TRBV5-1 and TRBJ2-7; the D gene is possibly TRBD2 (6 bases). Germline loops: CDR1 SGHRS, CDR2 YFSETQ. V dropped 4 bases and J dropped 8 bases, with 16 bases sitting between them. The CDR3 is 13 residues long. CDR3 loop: CASSPLGREKQYF. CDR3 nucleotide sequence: TGCGCCAGCAGCCCGCTGGGGCGGGAAAAGCAGTACTTC.

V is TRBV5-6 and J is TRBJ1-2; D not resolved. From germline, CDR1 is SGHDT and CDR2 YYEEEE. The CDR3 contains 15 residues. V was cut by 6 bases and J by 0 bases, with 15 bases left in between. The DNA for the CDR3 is TGTGCCAGCACCGCTTCAGCTAGTTCTAACTATGGCTACACCTTC. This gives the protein CASTASASSNYGYTF.

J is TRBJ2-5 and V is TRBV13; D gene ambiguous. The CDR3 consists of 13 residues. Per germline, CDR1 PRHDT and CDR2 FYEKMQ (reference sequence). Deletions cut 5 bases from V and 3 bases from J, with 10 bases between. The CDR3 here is CASSPSQEETQYF. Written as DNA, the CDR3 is TGTGCCAGCAGCCCGAGCCAGGAAGAGACCCAGTACTTC. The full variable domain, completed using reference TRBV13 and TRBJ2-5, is AAGVIQSPRHLIKEKRETATLKCYPIPRHDTVYWYQQGPGQDPQFLISFYEKMQSDKGSIPDRFSAQQFSDYHSELNMSSLELGDSALYFCASSPSQEETQYFGPGTRLLVL.

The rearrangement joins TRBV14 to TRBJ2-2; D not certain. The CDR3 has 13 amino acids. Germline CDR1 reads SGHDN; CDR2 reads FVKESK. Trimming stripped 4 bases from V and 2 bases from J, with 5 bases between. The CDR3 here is CASSPRNTGELFF. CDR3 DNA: TGTGCCAGCAGCCCGCGCAACACCGGGGAGCTGTTTTTT. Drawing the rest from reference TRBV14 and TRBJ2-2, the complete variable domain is EAGVTQFPSHSVIEKGQTVTLRCDPISGHDNLYWYRRVMGKEIKFLLHFVKESKQDESGMPNNRFLAERTGGTYSTLKVQPAELEDSGVYFCASSPRNTGELFFGEGSRLTVL.